The clone carrying this T cell receptor (beta chain) has a handful of counts. Its antigen is undetermined. This sample is part of a study of T-cell memory formation after mild COVID-19. General observations from the study: CD4+ contracting clones lay mainly in CM and EM, CD8+ ones in EMRA. Prior to infection, memory already included some responding clones, suggesting cross-reactive memory joined.

The TCR alpha and TCR beta cDNA libraries, bearing sample barcodes and UMIs, were generated by 5'RACE using constant-segment primers. One entry per CDR3 protein, called by TCRdb with MiXCR from the 5' RACE reads. In the table there are hundreds of thousands of distinct CDR3 sequences, roughly 20% of which are singletons. The V segment lost 1 base and the J segment 2 bases; nucleotides outside the gene matches: 0. This CDR3 spans 13 amino acids. Germline lookup yields CDR1 SGDLS and CDR2 YYNGEE. The material sequenced was PBMCs or a T cell subset sorted from them (not recorded which). The clonotype was recovered from an adult woman who had mild COVID-19 (a few samples of this study predate the infection). Cell type and time point are not known. The chain combines TRBV9 with TRBJ2-7, with 7 bases matching TRBD1. In nucleotides, the CDR3 is TGTGCCAGCAGCGTAACAGGGGCCTACGAGCAGTACTTC. Translation: CASSVTGAYEQYF. Combining the CDR3 with reference TRBV9 and TRBJ2-7 gives the whole variable domain DSGVTQTPKHLITATGQRVTLRCSPRSGDLSVYWYQQSLDQGLQFLIQYYNGEERAKGNILERFSAQQFPDLHSELNLSSLELGDSALYFCASSVTGAYEQYFGPGTRLTVT.